A single sample gave rise to the 16 T cell receptor beta chains below, sequenced in a study of blood T cell repertoires in COVID-19. The protocol was immunoSEQ multiplex PCR, while the TCRdb copy is restricted to in-frame clones and leaves out a portion. Of approximately 100,000 clones listed, 65% to 80% are singletons. The sequencing sample was made of peripheral blood. The receptors were sampled from a man aged 70-80 years with active or convalescent COVID-19.

V is TRBV27 and J is TRBJ1-6; D unclear. V shed 7 bases and J shed 10 bases, with 17 bases lying between them. Germline loops: CDR1 MNHEY, CDR2 SMNVEV (reference sequence). The CDR3 runs to 14 residues. The CDR3 protein is CASNFGRGSSPLHF. The CDR3, as DNA: TGTGCCAGCAATTTCGGCCGGGGAAGCTCACCCCTCCACTTT.

The chain couples TRBV10-2 to TRBJ2-1; 9 bases map to TRBD1. V shed 5 bases and J 4 bases; nucleotides not matched to a gene: 3. CDR3 length equals 14 residues. Germline lookup yields CDR1 WSHSY and CDR2 SAAADI. In nucleotides, the CDR3 is TGCGCCAGCAGTTCCGGGACAGGGTACAATGAGCAGTTCTTC. This encodes CASSSGTGYNEQFF.

The V call is TRBV7-2, the J call TRBJ2-7; 9 bases are a match to TRBD1. V lost 3 bases, J lost 0 bases, and 12 bases stayed unmatched. The CDR3 runs to 18 residues. Germline-derived CDR1 and CDR2 are SGHTA and FQGNSA. The CDR3 region has the DNA TGTGCCAGCAGCTTGAGGACAGGGGAGAGGGGGAGCTCCTACGAGCAGTACTTC. Translation: CASSLRTGERGSSYEQYF.

The V call is TRBV5-6, the J call TRBJ2-3; 9 bases are a match to TRBD2. This CDR3 spans 18 amino acids. V gave up 2 bases and J gave up 1 base; unmatched junction bases: 11. Germline CDR1 SGHDT, CDR2 YYEEEE. CDR3 in amino acids: CASSFSSGGLGGTDTQYF. CDR3 nucleotides: TGTGCCAGCAGCTTTAGTAGCGGGGGCCTCGGGGGCACAGATACGCAGTATTTT.

The V call is TRBV5-1, the J call TRBJ2-1; 8 nucleotides agree with TRBD2. This CDR3 region has 13 residues. Per germline, CDR1 SGHRS and CDR2 YFSETQ. V shed 0 bases and J 12 bases; nucleotides not matched to a gene: 5. CDR3 bases: TGCGCCAGCAGCTTGGAGGGTGCGGGAGGGCAGTTCTTC. Residues: CASSLEGAGGQFF. The whole variable domain, filled in from reference TRBV5-1 and TRBJ2-1, reads KAGVTQTPRYLIKTRGQQVTLSCSPISGHRSVSWYQQTPGQGLQFLFEYFSETQRNKGNFPGRFSGRQFSNSRSEMNVSTLELGDSALYLCASSLEGAGGQFFGPGTRLTVL.

This chain connects TRBV5-4 to TRBJ2-2; weak D call: TRBD1 (6 bases). V was clipped by 4 bases and J by 1 base, with 8 bases between them. The CDR3 spans 14 residues. Germline V gene lookup returns CDR1 SGHNT and CDR2 YYREEE (reference sequence). The CDR3 here is CASSPGQNTGELFF. CDR3 DNA sequence: TGTGCCAGCAGCCCGGGACAGAACACCGGGGAGCTGTTTTTT.

In this sample, this clone turned up a few times. The chain combines TRBV5-1 with TRBJ2-2, with TRBD1 matching over 8 bases. Unmatched junction bases numbered 3, after V lost 2 bases and J lost 3 bases. This CDR3 is 15 amino acids long. Germline CDR1 SGHRS, CDR2 YFSETQ. CDR3 sequence: CASSLATGDTGELFF. The CDR3 nucleotides are TGCGCCAGCAGCTTAGCGACAGGGGACACCGGGGAGCTGTTTTTT.

The chain has TRBV28 and TRBJ1-5; TRBD1 matches at 10 bases. J gave up 7 bases and V 6 bases, and 9 bases lay outside the gene matches. CDR3 length equals 15 residues. Germline V gene lookup returns CDR1 MDHEN and CDR2 SYDVKM. The CDR3 coding sequence is TGTGCCAGCAGCGACGTCGGGACAGGGGCACAGCCCCAGCATTTT. Protein sequence: CASSDVGTGAQPQHF.

V usage is TRBV7-2 and J usage is TRBJ2-1; 9 nucleotides agree with TRBD2. This CDR3 region has 14 residues. In germline, CDR1 is SGHTA, CDR2 FQGNSA. Trimming cost V 6 bases and J 9 bases; bases outside gene matches: 9. This chain's CDR3 is CASSFQLAGAEQFF. The DNA for the CDR3 is TGTGCCAGCAGTTTCCAACTAGCGGGTGCTGAGCAGTTCTTC.

This rearrangement joins TRBV7-9 to TRBJ1-2; weak D call: TRBD1 (5 bases). The germline V gene has CDR1 SEHNR and CDR2 FQNEAQ (reference sequence). The CDR3 consists of 13 residues. The germline V and J ends were trimmed by 11 bases and 2 bases, with 15 bases remaining between them. The CDR3 loop is CAGGTLGNYGYTF. DNA for the CDR3: TGTGCCGGTGGGACTCTAGGGAACTATGGCTACACCTTC. Supplemented by reference TRBV7-9 and TRBJ1-2, the full variable domain reads DTGVSQNPRHKITKRGQNVTFRCDPISEHNRLYWYRQTLGQGPEFLTYFQNEAQLEKSRLLSDRFSAERPKGSFSTLEIQRTEQGDSAMYLCAGGTLGNYGYTFGSGTRLTVV.

J is TRBJ2-2 and V is TRBV28; weak D call: TRBD1 (5 bases). Germline CDR1 is MDHEN and CDR2 is SYDVKM. V was cut by 4 bases and J by 1 base, with 16 bases left in between. There are 17 residues in the CDR3. In DNA form, the CDR3 reads TGTGCCAGCAGTTCCCCCAGGACACCTGAGAACACCGGGGAGCTGTTTTTT. As protein: CASSSPRTPENTGELFF.

V gene TRBV5-1 combines with J gene TRBJ2-1; TRBD1 agrees at 9 bases. In germline, CDR1 is SGHRS, CDR2 YFSETQ. The V and J ends lost 0 bases and 6 bases, in that order; junction bases with no gene match: 1. The CDR3 extends over 14 amino acids. CDR3 in amino acids: CASSLGGQGNEQFF. The CDR3, as DNA: TGCGCCAGCAGCTTGGGGGGACAGGGCAATGAGCAGTTCTTC. Combining the CDR3 with reference TRBV5-1 and TRBJ2-1 gives the whole variable domain KAGVTQTPRYLIKTRGQQVTLSCSPISGHRSVSWYQQTPGQGLQFLFEYFSETQRNKGNFPGRFSGRQFSNSRSEMNVSTLELGDSALYLCASSLGGQGNEQFFGPGTRLTVL.

This sequence joins TRBV6-5 and TRBJ1-1; tentatively, D is TRBD1 (5 bases). Germline lookup yields CDR1 MNHEY and CDR2 SVGAGI. With 2 bases removed from V and 7 bases from J, the gap between germline ends came to 17 bases. The CDR3 runs to 15 residues. The CDR3 DNA reads as TGTGCCAGCAGTTACCCCAGCGTTACAGGCAGTGAAGCTTTCTTT. Residues: CASSYPSVTGSEAFF.

The chain carries TRBV6-5 and TRBJ1-1, with D maybe TRBD1 (6 bases). Trimming removed 6 bases from V and 1 base from J, with 9 bases in between. The CDR3 runs 13 residues. Germline CDR1 and CDR2: MNHEY and SVGAGI. CDR3 coding DNA: TGTGCCAGCAGGTTGACAGGGAACACTGAAGCTTTCTTT. As protein: CASRLTGNTEAFF.

This clone has just one count. The J gene is TRBJ1-3, the V gene TRBV7-6; D is undetermined. The V gene's germline CDR1 is SGHVS and CDR2 FNYEAQ. The CDR3 runs to 15 residues. V lost 5 bases and J lost 0, with 11 bases in between. The CDR3 is CASSLPPGSGNTIYF. The CDR3 nucleotides are TGTGCCAGCAGCCTTCCCCCGGGCTCTGGAAACACCATATATTTT. Complete variable domain (other parts from reference TRBV7-6 and TRBJ1-3): GAGVSQSPRYKVTKRGQDVALRCDPISGHVSLYWYRQALGQGPEFLTYFNYEAQQDKSGLPNDRFSAERPEGSISTLTIQRTEQRDSAMYRCASSLPPGSGNTIYFGEGSWLTVV.

The J gene is TRBJ1-2, the V gene TRBV5-1, with 8 nucleotides matching TRBD1. The CDR3 covers 13 residues. CDR1 is SGHRS, CDR2 YFSETQ, per germline. The trim removed 4 bases at V and 6 bases at J, leaving 5 bases unmatched. The CDR3 loop is CASSRDRGNGYTF. In DNA, the CDR3 is TGCGCCAGCAGCCGTGACAGGGGAAATGGCTACACCTTC.